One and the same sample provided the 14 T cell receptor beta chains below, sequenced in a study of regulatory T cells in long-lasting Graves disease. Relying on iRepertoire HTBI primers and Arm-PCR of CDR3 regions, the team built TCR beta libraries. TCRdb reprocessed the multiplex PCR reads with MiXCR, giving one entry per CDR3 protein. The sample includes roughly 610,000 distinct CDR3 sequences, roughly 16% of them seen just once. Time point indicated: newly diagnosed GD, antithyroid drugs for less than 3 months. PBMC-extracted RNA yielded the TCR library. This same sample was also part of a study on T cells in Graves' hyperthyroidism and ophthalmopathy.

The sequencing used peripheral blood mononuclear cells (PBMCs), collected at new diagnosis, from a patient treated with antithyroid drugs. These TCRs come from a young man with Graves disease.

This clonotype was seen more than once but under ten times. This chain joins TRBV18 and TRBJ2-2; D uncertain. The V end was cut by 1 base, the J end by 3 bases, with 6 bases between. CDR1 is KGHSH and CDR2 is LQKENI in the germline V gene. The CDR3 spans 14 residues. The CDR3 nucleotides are TGTGCCAGCTCACCACGTGGGGACACCGGGGAGCTGTTTTTT. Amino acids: CASSPRGDTGELFF.

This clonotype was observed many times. The CDR3 coding sequence is TGTGCCAGCAGCGCCAGGGGGGCCGTGGCTGAAGCTTTCTTT. Protein product: CASSARGAVAEAFF. The genes are TRBV6-1 and TRBJ1-1, with 7 bases aligning to TRBD1. The V and J ends lost 6 bases and 6 bases, in that order; junction bases with no gene match: 10. CDR1 is MNHNS and CDR2 is SASEGT in the germline V gene. The CDR3 contains 14 residues.

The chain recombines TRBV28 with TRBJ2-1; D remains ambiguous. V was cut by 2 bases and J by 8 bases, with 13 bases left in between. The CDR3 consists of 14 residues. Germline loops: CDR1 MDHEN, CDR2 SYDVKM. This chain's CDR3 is CASSLGQWIHEQFF. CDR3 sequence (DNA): TGTGCCAGCAGTTTAGGTCAGTGGATCCATGAGCAGTTCTTC.

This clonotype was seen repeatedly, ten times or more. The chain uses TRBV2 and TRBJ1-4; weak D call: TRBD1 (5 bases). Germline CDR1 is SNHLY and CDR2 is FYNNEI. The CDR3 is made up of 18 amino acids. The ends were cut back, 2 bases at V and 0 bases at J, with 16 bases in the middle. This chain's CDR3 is CASSETAGIGTTNEKLFF. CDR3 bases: TGTGCCAGCAGTGAAACGGCAGGGATCGGCACAACTAATGAAAAACTGTTTTTT. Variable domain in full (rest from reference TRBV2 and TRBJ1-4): EPEVTQTPSHQVTQMGQEVILRCVPISNHLYFYWYRQILGQKVEFLVSFYNNEISEKSEIFDDQFSVERPDGSNFTLKIRSTKLEDSAMYFCASSETAGIGTTNEKLFFGSGTQLSVL.

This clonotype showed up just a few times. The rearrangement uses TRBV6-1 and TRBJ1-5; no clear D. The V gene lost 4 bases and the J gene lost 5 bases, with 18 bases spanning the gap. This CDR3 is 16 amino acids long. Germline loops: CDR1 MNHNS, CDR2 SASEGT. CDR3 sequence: CASSGSLKAGHQPQHF. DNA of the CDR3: TGTGCCAGCAGTGGAAGTTTGAAGGCGGGCCATCAGCCCCAGCATTTT.

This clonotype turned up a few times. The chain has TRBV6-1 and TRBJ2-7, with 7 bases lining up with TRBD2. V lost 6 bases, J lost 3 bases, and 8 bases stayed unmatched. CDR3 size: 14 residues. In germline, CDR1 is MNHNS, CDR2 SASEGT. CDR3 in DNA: TGTGCCAGCAGACCCGCTAGCGGAAACTACGAGCAGTACTTC. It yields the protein CASRPASGNYEQYF.

The chain's CDR3 is CASSLKAVGPYNEQFF. The CDR3 region has the DNA TGTGCCAGCAGCTTAAAGGCGGTCGGACCCTACAATGAGCAGTTCTTC. The chain carries TRBV7-6 and TRBJ2-1; D gene unclear. V lost 2 bases and J lost 2, with 13 bases in between. The CDR3 has 16 amino acids. CDR1 is SGHVS, CDR2 FNYEAQ, per germline.

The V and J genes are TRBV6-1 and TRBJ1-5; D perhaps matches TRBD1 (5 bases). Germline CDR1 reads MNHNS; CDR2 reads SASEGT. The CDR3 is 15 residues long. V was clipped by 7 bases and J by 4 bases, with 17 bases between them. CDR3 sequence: CASMASGERNQPQHF. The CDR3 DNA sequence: TGTGCCAGCATGGCGTCGGGGGAAAGAAATCAGCCCCAGCATTTT.

This chain's CDR3 is CASTTAGTYNEQFF. CDR3 in DNA: TGCGCCAGCACCACAGCGGGGACCTACAATGAGCAGTTCTTC. The rearrangement joins TRBV10-2 to TRBJ2-1; 7 bases agree with TRBD2. CDR1 is WSHSY, CDR2 SAAADI, per germline. This CDR3 is 14 amino acids long. The J segment lost 2 bases and the V segment lost 7 bases, leaving 5 bases of the junction unmatched.

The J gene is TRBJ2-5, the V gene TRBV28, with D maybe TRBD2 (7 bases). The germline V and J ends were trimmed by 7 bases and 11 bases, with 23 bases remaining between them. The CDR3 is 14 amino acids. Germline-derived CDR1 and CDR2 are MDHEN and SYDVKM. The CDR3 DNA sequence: TGTGCCAGCATCTCCTGGGGCGGGGGCAATGAGCAGTACTTC. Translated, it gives CASISWGGGNEQYF.

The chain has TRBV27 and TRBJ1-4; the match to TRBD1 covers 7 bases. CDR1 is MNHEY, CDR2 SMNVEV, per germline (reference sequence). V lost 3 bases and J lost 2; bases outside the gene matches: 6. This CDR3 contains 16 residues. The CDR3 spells CASSLSYRGTNEKLFF. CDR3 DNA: TGTGCCAGCAGTTTGTCCTACAGGGGTACTAATGAAAAACTGTTTTTT.

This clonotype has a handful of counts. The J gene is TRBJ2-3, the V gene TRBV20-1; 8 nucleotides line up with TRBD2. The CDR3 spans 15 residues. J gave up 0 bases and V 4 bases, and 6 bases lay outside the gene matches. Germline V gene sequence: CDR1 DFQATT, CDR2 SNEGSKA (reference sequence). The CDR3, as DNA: TGCAGTGCTACCCACGCTAGCGGGAGCACAGATACGCAGTATTTT. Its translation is CSATHASGSTDTQYF.

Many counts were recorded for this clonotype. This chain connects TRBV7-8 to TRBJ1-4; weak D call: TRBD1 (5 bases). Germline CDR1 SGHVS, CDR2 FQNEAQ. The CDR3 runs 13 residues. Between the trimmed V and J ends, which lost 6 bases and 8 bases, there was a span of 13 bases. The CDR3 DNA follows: TGTGCCAGCAGGCGGGGGGTGGGAGAAAAACTGTTTTTT. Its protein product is CASRRGVGEKLFF.

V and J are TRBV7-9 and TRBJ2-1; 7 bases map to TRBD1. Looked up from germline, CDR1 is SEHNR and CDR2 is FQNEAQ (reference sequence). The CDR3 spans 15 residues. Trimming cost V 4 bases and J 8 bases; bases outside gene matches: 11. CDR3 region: CASSSRDSTFHEQFF. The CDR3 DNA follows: TGTGCCAGCAGCTCCCGGGACAGTACGTTTCATGAGCAGTTCTTC.